A single sample is the source of the 15 T cell receptor beta chains below, sequenced in a study of beta chain features in type 1 diabetes. General study findings and limits: Among all four CD4+ subsets, Type 1 diabetes patients had TCRB CDR3s that were moderately but significantly shorter.

What was sequenced were expressed TCRB transcripts, since all of the isolated RNA had been reverse transcribed. Sequenced by immunoSEQ multiplex PCR; TCRdb stores in-frame clones only, minus some. The sample lists 500,000 to 850,000 clones, about an eighth occurring once. Their antigens remain unidentified. Sequencing was performed on naive CD4+ T cells from blood. Receptors were obtained from a man aged 18 to 35 with type 1 diabetes.

This chain links TRBV29-1 with TRBJ2-5; D call uncertain. Trimming took off 4 bases at V and 5 bases at J, with 8 bases between the two ends. This CDR3 is built from 11 residues. Germline V gives CDR1 SQVTM, CDR2 ANQGSEA. CDR3 sequence: CSVAARETQYF. CDR3 nucleotides: TGCAGCGTTGCAGCTCGGGAGACCCAGTACTTC. Full variable domain (missing parts from reference TRBV29-1 and TRBJ2-5): SAVISQKPSRDICQRGTSLTIQCQVDSQVTMMFWYRQQPGQSLTLIATANQGSEATYESGFVIDKFPISRPNLTFSTLTVSNMSPEDSSIYLCSVAARETQYFGPGTRLLVL.

This clone occurred a few times. The chain uses TRBV28 and TRBJ1-2; D remains unclear. Between the trimmed V and J ends, which lost 6 bases and 7 bases, there was a span of 18 bases. Looked up from germline, CDR1 is MDHEN and CDR2 is SYDVKM. The CDR3 consists of 14 residues. The CDR3 bases are TGTGCCAGCAGCCCAAGTTATCGGGTTCGTGGCTACACCTTC. Protein product: CASSPSYRVRGYTF.

J is TRBJ2-1 and V is TRBV7-3; the match to TRBD2 covers 11 bases. The CDR3 length is 15 residues. Germline V gene lookup returns CDR1 SGHTA and CDR2 FQGTGA. Trimming took 6 bases from V and 4 from J; bases not matched to a gene: 5. The CDR3 is CASSPGLAVYNEQFF. The CDR3 nucleotides are TGTGCCAGCAGTCCGGGACTAGCGGTGTACAATGAGCAGTTCTTC.

The chain couples TRBV25-1 to TRBJ2-7; 9 bases are shared with TRBD2. Germline V gene sequence: CDR1 MGHDK, CDR2 SYGVNS. CDR3 length: 12 amino acids. CDR3 DNA sequence: TGTGCTACGGGGCTAGCGGGGATCGAGCAGTACTTC. Protein sequence: CATGLAGIEQYF.

A few counts support this clone. The chain links TRBV30 to TRBJ1-1; D is uncertain. From germline, CDR1 is GTSNPN and CDR2 SVGIG (reference sequence). V lost 4 bases and J lost 0, with 3 bases in between. There are 11 residues in the CDR3. This CDR3 is CAWNLNTEAFF. For the CDR3, the DNA is TGTGCCTGGAACTTGAACACTGAAGCTTTCTTT.

This clone was seen more than once but under ten times. In the same sample, other DNA sequences code for this CDR3. The rearrangement uses TRBV11-2 and TRBJ2-5; D is unresolved. Trimming cost V 3 bases and J 5 bases, with 4 bases left between them. The V gene's germline CDR1 is SGHAT and CDR2 FQNNGV. This CDR3 is built from 11 residues. Here the CDR3 DNA reads TGTGCCAGCAGCTTTTCGGAGACCCAGTACTTC. As protein: CASSFSETQYF.

This clone showed up just a few times. This chain connects TRBV7-9 to TRBJ2-5; D is possibly TRBD1 or TRBD2 (6 bases each). Deletions cut 5 bases from V and 4 bases from J, with 14 bases between. The CDR3 runs 14 residues. Germline lookup yields CDR1 SEHNR and CDR2 FQNEAQ (reference sequence). For the CDR3, the DNA is TGTGCCAGCAGCCCGAGGGGGGTTTCAGAGACCCAGTACTTC. It is translated as CASSPRGVSETQYF.

This clone was seen more than once but under ten times. The rearrangement joins TRBV5-1 to TRBJ1-2; maybe TRBD1 (5 bases). V was clipped by 4 bases and J by 2 bases, with 15 bases between them. Per the germline V gene, CDR1 is SGHRS and CDR2 is YFSETQ. The CDR3 totals 15 residues. This CDR3 reads CASSPRAILNYGYTF. CDR3 DNA: TGCGCCAGCAGCCCCAGGGCCATCCTGAACTATGGCTACACCTTC.

The J gene is TRBJ1-4, the V gene TRBV2; 7 bases are a match to TRBD1. The junction had 5 bases not matched to a gene; V was cut back by 5 bases and J by 8 bases. There are 13 residues in the CDR3. Germline CDR1 reads SNHLY; CDR2 reads FYNNEI. The CDR3 coding sequence is TGTGCCAGCAGTATAGGACAGGCCGAAAAACTGTTTTTT. Amino acid sequence: CASSIGQAEKLFF.

J is TRBJ2-7 and V is TRBV7-2; maybe TRBD1 (6 bases). The CDR3 has 15 amino acids. Deletions cut 4 bases from V and 0 bases from J, with 13 bases between. Germline CDR1 and CDR2: SGHTA and FQGNSA. CDR3 nucleotide sequence: TGTGCCAGCAGCTCCGCCGGGACAACCTCCTACGAGCAGTACTTC. It specifies CASSSAGTTSYEQYF.

The chain couples TRBV30 to TRBJ2-2, with unresolved D. The CDR3 contains 11 residues. V was pared by 8 bases and J by 6 bases, with 10 bases between. Germline assignment: CDR1 GTSNPN and CDR2 SVGIG (reference sequence). CDR3 nucleotides: TGTGCCCGACCAGTGGCCGGGGAGCTGTTTTTT. Residues: CARPVAGELFF. Using reference TRBV30 and TRBJ2-2 for the parts outside the CDR3, the full variable domain is SQTIHQWPATLVQPVGSPLSLECTVEGTSNPNLYWYRQAAGRGLQLLFYSVGIGQISSEVPQNLSASRPQDRQFILSSKKLLLSDSGFYLCARPVAGELFFGEGSRLTVL.

As concerns this clone: This CDR3 is also generated by other DNA sequences in the sample. V gene TRBV6-5 combines with J gene TRBJ2-3; a weak D match, TRBD2 (5 bases). The CDR3 consists of 13 residues. Trimming removed 2 bases from V and 3 bases from J, with 6 bases in between. CDR1 is MNHEY, CDR2 SVGAGI, per germline. CDR3 nucleotides: TGTGCCAGCAGTTACCCGGGGACAGATACGCAGTATTTT. This codes for CASSYPGTDTQYF.

The CDR3 DNA reads TGTGCCAGTAGTGGGGACAGGCAGCACACTGAAGCTTTCTTT. Its translation is CASSGDRQHTEAFF. The rearrangement uses TRBV19 and TRBJ1-1, with 8 nucleotides matching TRBD1. Trimming removed 5 bases from V and 3 bases from J; junction bases left unmatched: 5. Germline V CDR1 and CDR2: LNHDA, SQIVND (reference sequence). The length of the CDR3 is 14 residues.

This rearrangement joins TRBV29-1 to TRBJ2-1, with TRBD2 identical over 12 bases. After removal of 6 bases from V and 9 bases from J, the junction contained 12 bases not matched to a gene. Germline CDR1 SQVTM, CDR2 ANQGSEA. CDR3 length: 15 amino acids. In nucleotides, the CDR3 is TGCAGCGTCCTCGAGCGACTAGCGGGAGTAGGTGAGCAGTTCTTC. This gives the protein CSVLERLAGVGEQFF.

This chain joins TRBV4-3 and TRBJ2-3; no clear D gene. CDR1 and CDR2 from the germline V gene are LGHNA and YSLEER. This CDR3 contains 15 residues. V lost 0 bases, J lost 6 bases, and 13 bases lay in between. CDR3 sequence (DNA): TGCGCCAGCAGCCAAGAGGAAGAAGGAGTTGATACGCAGTATTTT. This gives the protein CASSQEEEGVDTQYF.